This TCR beta chain derives from a study of T cells after yellow fever vaccination. Looking at the study overall: Low-cell-number fractions underwent preparation using SMART-Seq v4 Ultra Low Input. Study-level findings and limits: A faster peak, day 5 versus 15, was reached by the weaker secondary response.

Only a few counts were recorded for this clonotype. Its antigen is undetermined. V lost 6 bases, J lost 12 bases, and 21 bases lay in between. Germline CDR1 and CDR2: SGHAT and FQNNGV. The CDR3 is 14 residues long. Template switching with 5'RACE generated the TCR cDNA and added a universal primer site and UMIs. TCRdb re-called the 5' RACE reads through MiXCR, storing one row per CDR3 protein. The table has roughly 350,000 distinct CDR3 sequences, approximately 4% seen once. This sequence originates from a man aged 18 to 30 who received the YFV17D yellow fever vaccine. Sequences were derived from PBMCs, sampled 5 days after the yellow fever booster vaccination. V and J are TRBV11-2 and TRBJ2-1; TRBD2 might be the D (5 bases). The CDR3: CASSQPLDSKGQFF. Written as DNA, the CDR3 is TGTGCCAGCAGTCAGCCCCTGGACTCCAAGGGGCAGTTCTTC.